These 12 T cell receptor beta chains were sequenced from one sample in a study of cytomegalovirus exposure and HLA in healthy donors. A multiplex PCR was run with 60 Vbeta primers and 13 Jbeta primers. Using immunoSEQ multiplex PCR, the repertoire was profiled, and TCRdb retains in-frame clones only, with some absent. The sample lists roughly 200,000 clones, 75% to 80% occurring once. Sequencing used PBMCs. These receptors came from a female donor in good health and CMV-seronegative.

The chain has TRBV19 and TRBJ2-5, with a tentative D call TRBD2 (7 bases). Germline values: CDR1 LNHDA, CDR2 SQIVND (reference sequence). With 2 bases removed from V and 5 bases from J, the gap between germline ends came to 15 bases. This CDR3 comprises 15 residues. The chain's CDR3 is CASSIFGGPRETQYF. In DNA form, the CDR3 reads TGTGCCAGTAGTATATTCGGGGGGCCACGGGAGACCCAGTACTTC.

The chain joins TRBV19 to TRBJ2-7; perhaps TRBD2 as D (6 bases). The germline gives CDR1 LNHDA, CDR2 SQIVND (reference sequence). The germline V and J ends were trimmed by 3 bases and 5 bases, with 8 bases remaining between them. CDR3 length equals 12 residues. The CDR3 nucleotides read TGTGCCAGTAGTATCCGGGAGAACGAGCAGTACTTC. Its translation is CASSIRENEQYF.

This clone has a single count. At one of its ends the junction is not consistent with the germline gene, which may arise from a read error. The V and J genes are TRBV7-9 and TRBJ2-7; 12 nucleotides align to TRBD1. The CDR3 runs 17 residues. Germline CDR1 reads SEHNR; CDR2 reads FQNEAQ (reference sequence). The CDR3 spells CSSSRTRDRGPAYEQYF. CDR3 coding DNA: TGTTCCAGCAGTCGTACTCGGGACAGGGGGCCCGCCTACGAGCAGTACTTC.

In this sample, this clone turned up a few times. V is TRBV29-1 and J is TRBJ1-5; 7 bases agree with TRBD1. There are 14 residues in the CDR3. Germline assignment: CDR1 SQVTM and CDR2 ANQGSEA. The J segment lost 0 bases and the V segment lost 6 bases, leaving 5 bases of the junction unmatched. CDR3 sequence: CSVAGQASNQPQHF. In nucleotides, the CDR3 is TGCAGCGTCGCCGGACAGGCTAGCAATCAGCCCCAGCATTTT.

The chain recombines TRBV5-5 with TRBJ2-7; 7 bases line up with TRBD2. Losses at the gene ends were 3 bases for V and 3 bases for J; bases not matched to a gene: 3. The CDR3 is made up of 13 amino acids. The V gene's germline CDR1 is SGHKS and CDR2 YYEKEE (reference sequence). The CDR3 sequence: CASSWTSYYEQYF. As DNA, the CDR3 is TGTGCCAGCAGCTGGACTAGTTACTACGAGCAGTACTTC.

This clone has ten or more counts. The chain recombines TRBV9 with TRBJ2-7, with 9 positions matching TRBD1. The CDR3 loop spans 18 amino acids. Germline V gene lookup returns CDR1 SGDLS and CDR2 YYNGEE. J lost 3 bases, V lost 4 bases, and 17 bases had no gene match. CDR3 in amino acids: CASSPSGGGQGPFYEQYF. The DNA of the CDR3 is TGTGCCAGCAGCCCGTCCGGTGGGGGACAGGGTCCTTTCTACGAGCAGTACTTC.

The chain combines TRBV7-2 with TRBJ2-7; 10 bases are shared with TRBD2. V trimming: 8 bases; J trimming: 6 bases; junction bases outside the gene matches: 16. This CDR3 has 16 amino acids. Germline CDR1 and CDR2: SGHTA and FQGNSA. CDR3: CASPPQASGRAREQYF. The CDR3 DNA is TGTGCCAGCCCTCCTCAGGCCAGCGGGAGGGCCCGCGAGCAGTACTTC.

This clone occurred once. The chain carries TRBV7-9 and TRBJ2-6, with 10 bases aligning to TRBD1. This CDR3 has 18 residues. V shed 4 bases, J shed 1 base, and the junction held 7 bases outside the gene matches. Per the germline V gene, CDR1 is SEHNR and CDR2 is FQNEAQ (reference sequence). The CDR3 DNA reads TGTGCCAGCAGCTCCCGGGACAGGGGTGAATCTGGGGCCAACGTCCTGACTTTC. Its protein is CASSSRDRGESGANVLTF.

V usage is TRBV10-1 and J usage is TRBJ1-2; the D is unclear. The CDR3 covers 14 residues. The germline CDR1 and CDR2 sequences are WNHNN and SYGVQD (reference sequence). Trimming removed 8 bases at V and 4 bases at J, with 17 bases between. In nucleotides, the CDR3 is TGCGCCAGCGATTGTAACGGGGTTCCCTATGGCTACACCTTC. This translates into CASDCNGVPYGYTF.

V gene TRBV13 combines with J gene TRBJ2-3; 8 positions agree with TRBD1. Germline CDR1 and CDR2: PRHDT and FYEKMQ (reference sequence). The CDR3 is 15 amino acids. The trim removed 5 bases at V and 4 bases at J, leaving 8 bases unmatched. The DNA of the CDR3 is TGTGCCAGCAGCCTCAGCCAGGGGGCCCCAGATACGCAGTATTTT. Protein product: CASSLSQGAPDTQYF.

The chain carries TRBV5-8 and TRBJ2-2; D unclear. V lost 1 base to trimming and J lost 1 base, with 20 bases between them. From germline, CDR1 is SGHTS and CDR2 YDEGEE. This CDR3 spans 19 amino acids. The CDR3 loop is CASSLLGYNLVGNTGELFF. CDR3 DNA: TGTGCCAGCAGCTTGCTCGGATATAACCTAGTCGGGAACACCGGGGAGCTGTTTTTT.

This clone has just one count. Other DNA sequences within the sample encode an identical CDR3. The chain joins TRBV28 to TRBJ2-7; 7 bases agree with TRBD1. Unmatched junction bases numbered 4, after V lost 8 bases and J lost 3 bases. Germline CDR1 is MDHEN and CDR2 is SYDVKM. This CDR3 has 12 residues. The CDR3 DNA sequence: TGTGCCAGCTCAGGGGGAGTCTACGAGCAGTACTTC. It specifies CASSGGVYEQYF.